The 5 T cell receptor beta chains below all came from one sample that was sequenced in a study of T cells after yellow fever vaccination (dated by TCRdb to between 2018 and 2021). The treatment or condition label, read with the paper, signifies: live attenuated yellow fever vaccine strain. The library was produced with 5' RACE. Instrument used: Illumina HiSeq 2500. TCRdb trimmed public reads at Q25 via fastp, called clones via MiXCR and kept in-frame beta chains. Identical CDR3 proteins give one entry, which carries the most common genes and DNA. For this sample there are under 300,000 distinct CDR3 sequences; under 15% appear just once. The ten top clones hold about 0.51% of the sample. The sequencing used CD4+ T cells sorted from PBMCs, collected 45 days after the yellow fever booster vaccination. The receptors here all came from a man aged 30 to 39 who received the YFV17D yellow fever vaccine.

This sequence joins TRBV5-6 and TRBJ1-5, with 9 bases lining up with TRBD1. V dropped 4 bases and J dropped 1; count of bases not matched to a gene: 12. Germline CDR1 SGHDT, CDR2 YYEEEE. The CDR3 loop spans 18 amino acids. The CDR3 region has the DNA TGTGCCAGCAGCCGGAGGACAGGGGCTAAACGGAGCAATCAGCCCCAGCATTTT. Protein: CASSRRTGAKRSNQPQHF.

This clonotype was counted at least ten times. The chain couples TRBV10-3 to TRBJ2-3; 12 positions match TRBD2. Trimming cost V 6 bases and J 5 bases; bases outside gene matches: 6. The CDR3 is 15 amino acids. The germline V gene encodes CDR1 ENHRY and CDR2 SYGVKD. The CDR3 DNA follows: TGTGCCATCAGAGACCCGGGACTAGCGGGAGATACGCAGTATTTT. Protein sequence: CAIRDPGLAGDTQYF.

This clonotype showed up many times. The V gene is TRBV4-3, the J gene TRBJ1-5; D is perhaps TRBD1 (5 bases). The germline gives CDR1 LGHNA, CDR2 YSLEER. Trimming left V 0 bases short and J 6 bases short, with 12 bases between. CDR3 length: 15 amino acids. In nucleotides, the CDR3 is TGCGCCAGCAGCCAAGAGTTCAGGGCAACTCAGCCCCAGCATTTT. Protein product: CASSQEFRATQPQHF.

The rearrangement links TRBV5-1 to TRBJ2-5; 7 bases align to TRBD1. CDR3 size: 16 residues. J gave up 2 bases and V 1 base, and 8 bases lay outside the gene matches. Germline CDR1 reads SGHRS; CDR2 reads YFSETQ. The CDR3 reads CASSLTGVGGQETQYF. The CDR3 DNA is TGCGCCAGCAGCTTGACAGGGGTCGGCGGGCAAGAGACCCAGTACTTC.

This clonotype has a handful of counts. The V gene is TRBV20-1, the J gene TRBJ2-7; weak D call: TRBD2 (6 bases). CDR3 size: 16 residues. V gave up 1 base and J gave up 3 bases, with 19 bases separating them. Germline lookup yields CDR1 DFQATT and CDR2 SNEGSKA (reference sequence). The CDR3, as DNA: TGCAGTGCTAGAGCCCGGGGACTTTATCCATACTACGAGCAGTACTTC. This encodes CSARARGLYPYYEQYF.